The T cell receptor (beta chain) described here comes from a study of somatic mutations in cytotoxic T cells in rheumatoid arthritis. Findings and caveats of the study: Patients with rheumatoid arthritis did not differ significantly from age-matched healthy controls in CD8+ T-cell clonality. Some patients, about an eighth of the roughly 60, had a largest CD8+ clone that exceeded 20% of CD8+ cells.

As to this clone: The antigen is unknown.

Only in-frame clones appear in the TCRdb table, and some are missing; sequencing was by immunoSEQ multiplex PCR. Of 8,000 to 13,000 clones in the sample, over 75% were seen once. Both CD4+ and CD8+ cells were separated through positive magnetic bead selection, and their purity was verified using flow cytometry. CDR1 is ENHRY, CDR2 SYGVKD, per germline. The CDR3 runs 16 residues. The junction had 5 bases not matched to a gene; V was cut back by 2 bases and J by 2 bases. The rearrangement links TRBV10-3 to TRBJ1-5; 8 bases match TRBD1. The sequence came from a woman between 50 and 59 years old in good health. The sequencing sample was made of CD8+ T cells sorted from blood. The CDR3 region has the DNA TGTGCCATCAGTGAGACGGGGGGACAGGGCAATCAGCCCCAGCATTTT. Amino acid sequence: CAISETGGQGNQPQHF.